Presented here are 3 T cell receptor beta chains from one specimen sequenced in a study of response to subunit inactivated influenza vaccine. MiXCR was run by TCRdb on the RT-PCR reads, yielding one entry per CDR3 protein. The sample lists roughly 790,000 distinct CDR3 sequences, over 20% occurring once. The source was PBMCs from blood, collected around 5 days after vaccination. The origin of the receptors is a man in his fifties who received an inactivated influenza vaccine.

CDR3 sequence reads: CASSYPGTSGSYEQYF. In DNA form, the CDR3 reads TGTGCCAGCAGCTACCCCGGGACTAGCGGTTCGTACGAGCAGTACTTC. The chain combines TRBV11-1 with TRBJ2-7; 11 bases match TRBD2. The CDR3 length is 16 residues. Germline CDR1 SGHAT, CDR2 FQDESV (reference sequence). The V and J ends lost 4 bases and 4 bases, in that order; junction bases with no gene match: 9.

This clonotype was seen more than once but under ten times. CDR3: CASSSQGLANEKLFF. CDR3 in DNA: TGTGCCAGCAGTTCACAGGGGCTGGCTAATGAAAAACTGTTTTTT. The chain joins TRBV6-5 to TRBJ1-4; 7 positions agree with TRBD1. The length of the CDR3 is 15 residues. From germline, CDR1 is MNHEY and CDR2 SVGAGI. Trimming removed 4 bases from V and 3 bases from J; junction bases left unmatched: 5.

The chain joins TRBV2 to TRBJ1-4; 8 bases are shared with TRBD1. Per germline, CDR1 SNHLY and CDR2 FYNNEI. The CDR3 sequence is 15 residues long. V lost 7 bases, J lost 4 bases, and 8 bases stayed unmatched. The CDR3 nucleotides are TGTGCCAGCATGGTCAGGGGGCAGCGTAATGAAAAACTGTTTTTT. Translating it yields CASMVRGQRNEKLFF.